The clone carrying this T cell receptor (beta chain) was seen more than once but under ten times. The source of the sample is a study of T-cell memory formation after mild COVID-19. Study at large: TCR clusters largely stayed donor specific.

Each CDR3 protein is one row after TCRdb ran MiXCR on the 5' RACE reads. The table shows approximately 100,000 distinct CDR3 sequences, with approximately 10% occurring only once. Trimming took off 0 bases at V and 0 bases at J, with 14 bases between the two ends. CDR3 length: 17 amino acids. Per germline, CDR1 SGHDN and CDR2 FVKESK. The receptor's source is a man in his late teens or twenties who had mild COVID-19 (a few samples of this study predate the infection). Cell type and time point are not known. This sequence joins TRBV14 and TRBJ1-1; the D gene is possibly TRBD1 (6 bases). The sequenced material came from PBMCs or a T cell subset sorted from them (not recorded which). CDR3 sequence: CASSQDRGLLMNTEAFF. CDR3 bases: TGTGCCAGCAGCCAAGACAGGGGTCTACTCATGAACACTGAAGCTTTCTTT.